This T cell receptor (beta chain) was captured in a study of cytomegalovirus exposure and HLA in healthy donors. Points from the study as a whole: V- and J-gene trimming in TCR beta was tied to a missense DCLRE1C variant by an analysis performed later. Several V segments, TRBV6-2 and TRBV6-3 among them, could not be told apart and were dropped.

This PCR relied on a set of 60 Vbeta primers and 13 Jbeta primers. Produced via immunoSEQ multiplex PCR; TCRdb's table is partial and in-frame only. In all, the sample yields under 250,000 clones. At sampling all donors were nominally healthy, likely with unrecorded immune exposures. Germline lookup yields CDR1 SNHLY and CDR2 FYNNEI. The CDR3 is made up of 15 amino acids. V was clipped by 7 bases and J by 1 base, with 16 bases between them. On this clone itself: The antigen is unknown.

The chain has TRBV2 and TRBJ2-5; D perhaps matches TRBD1 (5 bases). What was sequenced was PBMCs. The sequence was obtained from a girl aged 2 to 10 in good health and CMV-seropositive. CDR3: CASTEWARGQETQYF. CDR3 nucleotide sequence: TGTGCCAGCACCGAGTGGGCTAGGGGCCAAGAGACCCAGTACTTC.